These 28 T cell receptor beta chains were all obtained from the same sample, sequenced in a study of shared clonotypes between healthy human individuals. Measured with immunoSEQ multiplex PCR; TCRdb has only the in-frame clones, and not every one. Of around 500,000 clones listed, 79% are singletons. Sample: PBMCs. The receptors here all came from a middle-aged woman in good health. Some clones in this sample may be carry-over from other donors' samples.

V gene TRBV30 combines with J gene TRBJ1-2; unclear D gene. Per the germline V gene, CDR1 is GTSNPN and CDR2 is SVGIG (reference sequence). The CDR3 contains 12 residues. V lost 2 bases and J 4 bases, leaving 8 bases between the germline ends. DNA of the CDR3: TGTGCCTGGAGTAATGGGGTCTATGGCTACACCTTC. Residues: CAWSNGVYGYTF. The full variable domain, its missing parts supplied by reference TRBV30 and TRBJ1-2, is SQTIHQWPATLVQPVGSPLSLECTVEGTSNPNLYWYRQAAGRGLQLLFYSVGIGQISSEVPQNLSASRPQDRQFILSSKKLLLSDSGFYLCAWSNGVYGYTFGSGTRLTVV.

For this clone: Within the sample, other DNA sequences also encode this same CDR3. The genes are TRBV5-4 and TRBJ2-3; 15 bases agree with TRBD2. In germline, CDR1 is SGHNT, CDR2 YYREEE (reference sequence). Germline trimming cut 0 bases from V and 4 bases from J; bases unmatched to any gene: 0. The CDR3 has 16 residues. CDR3 protein: CASSLGTSGRADTQYF. As DNA, the CDR3 is TGTGCCAGCAGCTTGGGGACTAGCGGGAGGGCAGATACGCAGTATTTT. The full variable domain, its missing parts supplied by reference TRBV5-4 and TRBJ2-3, is ETGVTQSPTHLIKTRGQQVTLRCSSQSGHNTVSWYQQALGQGPQFIFQYYREEENGRGNFPPRFSGLQFPNYSSELNVNALELDDSALYLCASSLGTSGRADTQYFGPGTRLTVL.

V and J are TRBV6-4 and TRBJ2-3; no clear D. This CDR3 has 15 residues. V gave up 6 bases and J gave up 4 bases, with 17 bases separating them. Germline CDR1 MRHNA, CDR2 SNTAGT. CDR3 sequence (DNA): TGTGCCAGCAGCAGTGAGGCTGGCGGCCCAGATACGCAGTATTTT. Protein sequence: CASSSEAGGPDTQYF.

This clone is judged medium-sized. The same CDR3 can be traced to other DNA sequences in this sample. The gene calls are TRBV29-1 and TRBJ2-3; D tentatively fits TRBD1 or TRBD2 (7 bases each). The germline V gene has CDR1 SQVTM and CDR2 ANQGSEA. This CDR3 is built from 14 residues. V dropped 4 bases and J dropped 2 bases, with 13 bases sitting between them. The CDR3 DNA follows: TGCAGCGTTGCTCAGGGGGGGAACACAGATACGCAGTATTTT. It yields the protein CSVAQGGNTDTQYF.

Note on this clone: Other DNA sequences within the sample encode an identical CDR3. This rearrangement joins TRBV19 to TRBJ2-7, with D tentatively TRBD2 (5 bases). V gave up 3 bases and J gave up 3 bases, with 9 bases separating them. This CDR3 has 13 amino acids. CDR1 and CDR2 from the germline V gene are LNHDA and SQIVND (reference sequence). The CDR3 bases are TGTGCCAGTAGTATGATAGGGAGCTACGAGCAGTACTTC. It specifies CASSMIGSYEQYF. Full variable domain (rest looked up from reference TRBV19 and TRBJ2-7): DGGITQSPKYLFRKEGQNVTLSCEQNLNHDAMYWYRQDPGQGLRLIYYSQIVNDFQKGDIAEGYSVSREKKESFPLTVTSAQKNPTAFYLCASSMIGSYEQYFGPGTRLTVT.

This clone occurred many times. V and J are TRBV7-2 and TRBJ2-3, with unresolved D. Germline V CDR1 and CDR2: SGHTA, FQGNSA. V lost 5 bases to trimming and J lost 6 bases, with 9 bases between them. This CDR3 comprises 12 residues. The CDR3 reads CASSQTWDTQYF. The CDR3 DNA follows: TGTGCCAGCAGCCAGACATGGGATACGCAGTATTTT.

The V and J genes are TRBV11-2 and TRBJ2-5; no reliable D call. CDR1 SGHAT and CDR2 FQNNGV come from the germline V gene. Trimming cost V 1 base and J 3 bases, with 9 bases left between them. This CDR3 spans 14 amino acids. The CDR3 DNA reads TGTGCCAGCAGCTTAGCGATAGCCAAAGAGACCCAGTACTTC. It encodes CASSLAIAKETQYF.

This clone occurred once. CDR3 in amino acids: CASSLGPSGSSEQYF. The CDR3 region has the DNA TGTGCCAGCAGCTTAGGTCCTAGCGGGAGCTCCGAGCAGTACTTC. The rearrangement links TRBV7-9 to TRBJ2-7, with TRBD2 matching over 10 bases. CDR3 length: 15 residues. Per germline, CDR1 SEHNR and CDR2 FQNEAQ (reference sequence). J gave up 6 bases and V 1 base, and 6 bases lay outside the gene matches.

V usage is TRBV9 and J usage is TRBJ2-7, with D perhaps given as TRBD1 or TRBD2 (7 bases each). V was clipped by 3 bases and J by 0 bases, with 16 bases between them. The CDR3 is made up of 16 amino acids. The V gene's germline CDR1 is SGDLS and CDR2 YYNGEE. This CDR3 reads CASSAGGDGNSYEQYF. For the CDR3, the DNA is TGTGCCAGCAGCGCAGGGGGGGACGGTAACTCCTACGAGCAGTACTTC. The full variable domain, in which reference TRBV9 and TRBJ2-7 provide the parts outside the CDR3, is DSGVTQTPKHLITATGQRVTLRCSPRSGDLSVYWYQQSLDQGLQFLIQYYNGEERAKGNILERFSAQQFPDLHSELNLSSLELGDSALYFCASSAGGDGNSYEQYFGPGTRLTVT.

The rearrangement joins TRBV13 to TRBJ2-7; 8 positions match TRBD2. The V segment lost 3 bases and the J segment 3 bases; nucleotides outside the gene matches: 7. Per germline, CDR1 PRHDT and CDR2 FYEKMQ (reference sequence). CDR3 length equals 15 residues. The CDR3: CASSFPAGVGYEQYF. As DNA, the CDR3 is TGTGCCAGCAGCTTCCCAGCGGGAGTGGGCTACGAGCAGTACTTC.

The chain recombines TRBV18 with TRBJ2-7; TRBD1 is a possible D gene (6 bases). Germline V gene sequence: CDR1 KGHSH, CDR2 LQKENI. The CDR3 has 18 residues. The germline V and J ends were trimmed by 0 bases and 0 bases, with 18 bases remaining between them. CDR3 region: CASSPPRMGAGASYEQYF. CDR3 in DNA: TGTGCCAGCTCACCACCCCGGATGGGGGCAGGAGCCTCCTACGAGCAGTACTTC. The full variable domain, rest sourced from reference TRBV18 and TRBJ2-7, is NAGVMQNPRHLVRRRGQEARLRCSPMKGHSHVYWYRQLPEEGLKFMVYLQKENIIDESGMPKERFSAEFPKEGPSILRIQQVVRGDSAAYFCASSPPRMGAGASYEQYFGPGTRLTVT.

The chain uses TRBV15 and TRBJ1-5, with 8 bases identical to TRBD1. Trimming cost V 0 bases and J 5 bases; bases outside gene matches: 6. This CDR3 is built from 16 residues. The germline gives CDR1 LNHNV, CDR2 YYDKDF (reference sequence). The CDR3 bases are TGTGCCACCAGCAGAGAAGGAGCAGGGGGCGATCAGCCCCAGCATTTT. Encoded protein: CATSREGAGGDQPQHF.

This rearrangement joins TRBV5-1 to TRBJ1-3; possible D gene TRBD1, 6 bases. Per the germline V gene, CDR1 is SGHRS and CDR2 is YFSETQ. Trimming removed 4 bases at V and 3 bases at J, with 14 bases between. The CDR3 is 15 residues long. As DNA, the CDR3 is TGCGCCAGCAGCCCTGCGGGGGGGCTTGGAAACACCATATATTTT. Encoded protein: CASSPAGGLGNTIYF.

The genes are TRBV6-1 and TRBJ1-2, with 10 bases identical to TRBD1. The CDR3 has 16 residues. Per germline, CDR1 MNHNS and CDR2 SASEGT. V lost 0 bases to trimming and J lost 2 bases; unmatched junction nucleotides: 3. The CDR3 protein is CASSEAGQGGNYGYTF. The CDR3 coding sequence is TGTGCCAGCAGTGAAGCAGGACAGGGGGGGAACTATGGCTACACCTTC.

This chain connects TRBV25-1 to TRBJ2-3, with no clear D. Looked up from germline, CDR1 is MGHDK and CDR2 is SYGVNS. The CDR3 runs 11 residues. V was cut by 6 bases and J by 3 bases, with 4 bases left in between. The CDR3 loop is CASRLTDTQYF. The CDR3 region has the DNA TGTGCCAGCAGGTTGACAGATACGCAGTATTTT. Together with reference TRBV25-1 and TRBJ2-3, the CDR3 gives the full variable domain: EADIYQTPRYLVIGTGKKITLECSQTMGHDKMYWYQQDPGMELHLIHYSYGVNSTEKGDLSSESTVSRIRTEHFPLTLESARPSHTSQYLCASRLTDTQYFGPGTRLTVL.

The chain is built from TRBV4-3 and TRBJ2-7; 11 positions agree with TRBD2. Per the germline V gene, CDR1 is LGHNA and CDR2 is YSLEER. The CDR3 extends over 15 amino acids. V lost 4 bases to trimming and J lost 4 bases; unmatched junction nucleotides: 6. The CDR3 DNA is TGCGCCAGCAGCCCGGGGACTAGCGGTGGGTACGAGCAGTACTTC. Encoded protein: CASSPGTSGGYEQYF.

V gene TRBV6-6 combines with J gene TRBJ2-2, with TRBD1 matching over 10 bases. The V gene end was trimmed by 0 bases and the J gene end by 6 bases; junction bases not matched to a gene: 4. Per the germline V gene, CDR1 is MNHNY and CDR2 is SVGAGI (reference sequence). This CDR3 is built from 16 residues. In nucleotides, the CDR3 is TGTGCCAGCAGTTACTCGATAGGACAGGGGGCCGGGGAGCTGTTTTTT. Translating it yields CASSYSIGQGAGELFF.

CDR3 bases: TGTGCCAGCAAGGACAGGGCGAGTGAAAAACTGTTTTTT. This encodes CASKDRASEKLFF. V usage is TRBV28 and J usage is TRBJ1-4; TRBD1 matches at 8 bases. Germline values: CDR1 MDHEN, CDR2 SYDVKM. There are 13 residues in the CDR3. V lost 7 bases to trimming and J lost 7 bases; unmatched junction nucleotides: 5.

This chain links TRBV25-1 with TRBJ2-1; TRBD1 or TRBD2 may be the D gene (5 bases each). The CDR3 has 16 amino acids. The V gene lost 5 bases and the J gene lost 7 bases, with 21 bases spanning the gap. Germline CDR1 is MGHDK and CDR2 is SYGVNS. The CDR3 protein is CASSSSRDVGRNEQFF. The CDR3, as DNA: TGTGCCAGCAGTTCCTCTAGGGACGTCGGTAGGAATGAGCAGTTCTTC.

The chain employs TRBV7-6 and TRBJ2-5, with TRBD2 identical over 13 bases. Unmatched junction bases numbered 5, after V lost 5 bases and J lost 5 bases. The CDR3 length is 15 residues. Germline V lookup: CDR1 SGHVS, CDR2 FNYEAQ. The CDR3 DNA is TGTGCCAGCAGCCTCGGACTAGCGGGAGCTGAGACCCAGTACTTC. It codes for CASSLGLAGAETQYF.

This chain joins TRBV30 and TRBJ1-2, with D uncertain. Germline-derived CDR1 and CDR2 are GTSNPN and SVGIG (reference sequence). This CDR3 is 12 amino acids long. V was shortened by 0 bases and J by 7 bases, with 9 bases between the two germline ends. The CDR3 nucleotides are TGTGCCTGGAGTGTATTCTCGGGTGGCTACACCTTC. Amino acid sequence: CAWSVFSGGYTF.

This clone was found once. The gene calls are TRBV28 and TRBJ1-2, with 9 bases identical to TRBD1. CDR1 MDHEN and CDR2 SYDVKM come from the germline V gene. The CDR3 consists of 17 residues. J gave up 3 bases and V 6 bases, and 14 bases lay outside the gene matches. The CDR3 reads CASRPVPGQGWHYGYTF. In DNA, the CDR3 is TGTGCCAGCAGACCCGTCCCGGGACAGGGTTGGCACTATGGCTACACCTTC.

J is TRBJ2-7 and V is TRBV2, with TRBD2 identical over 11 bases. Germline CDR1 SNHLY, CDR2 FYNNEI. The V segment lost 6 bases and the J segment 9 bases; nucleotides outside the gene matches: 13. The CDR3 length is 15 residues. The CDR3 sequence is CASRLGTSGPGGQYF. Written as DNA, the CDR3 is TGTGCCAGCAGGCTCGGGACTAGCGGCCCCGGGGGGCAGTACTTC.

V gene TRBV4-2 combines with J gene TRBJ2-1; TRBD2 might be the D (7 bases). This CDR3 spans 16 amino acids. Trimming took 0 bases from V and 9 from J, leaving 18 bases between them. Germline CDR1 LGHNA, CDR2 YNFKEQ. CDR3 sequence reads: CASSQDRGAPLGEQFF. CDR3 coding DNA: TGTGCCAGCAGCCAAGATCGGGGGGCGCCTTTGGGTGAGCAGTTCTTC.

This rearrangement joins TRBV6-1 to TRBJ2-5, with D uncertain. CDR1 and CDR2 from the germline V gene are MNHNS and SASEGT. This CDR3 is 13 amino acids long. Trimming took 4 bases from V and 1 from J, leaving 7 bases between them. The CDR3 loop reads CASSGQIQETQYF. The CDR3 DNA reads as TGTGCCAGCAGTGGTCAGATCCAAGAGACCCAGTACTTC.

V usage is TRBV6-1 and J usage is TRBJ1-5; 8 bases match TRBD1. The CDR3 is 14 amino acids. After removal of 6 bases from V and 6 bases from J, the junction contained 7 bases not matched to a gene. In germline, CDR1 is MNHNS, CDR2 SASEGT. CDR3 DNA: TGTGCCAGCAGCCTCGGACAGGGAGCTCAGCCCCAGCATTTT. Its translation: CASSLGQGAQPQHF.

V and J are TRBV5-1 and TRBJ1-2; 7 bases are shared with TRBD1. V was pared by 3 bases and J by 8 bases, with 10 bases of the junction left unmatched. Germline V gives CDR1 SGHRS, CDR2 YFSETQ. This CDR3 comprises 14 residues. The CDR3 region is CASSSSGTEEGYTF. As DNA, the CDR3 is TGCGCCAGCAGCTCCTCCGGGACAGAAGAGGGCTACACCTTC.

This clone was picked up one time. V and J are TRBV28 and TRBJ2-7; maybe TRBD2 (6 bases). Trimming pared 3 bases from V and 0 bases from J, leaving 9 bases between. Germline CDR1 is MDHEN and CDR2 is SYDVKM. This CDR3 spans 14 amino acids. CDR3 nucleotides: TGTGCCAGCAGTTTGCCGGGACTCTCCTACGAGCAGTACTTC. This translates into CASSLPGLSYEQYF.